The 18 T cell receptor beta chains below were found in one sample sequenced in a study of T-cell reconstitution after alpha-beta-depleted transplantation in children (dated by TCRdb to about 2016). The treatment or condition label of this sample denotes: allogeneic hematopoietic cell transplantation with graft depleted of TCRalphabeta T cells and CD19 B cells. Library preparation was by PCR. The instrument was an Illumina HiSeq 2500. Molecular barcoding was employed in the preparation of TCR libraries, with unique molecular identifiers being used to normalize TCRbeta repertoire quantification. TCRdb itself trimmed the public reads at Q25 with fastp, ran MiXCR and retained productive beta chains. Every CDR3 protein is listed once, alongside the most common genes and DNA of its rows. Counted in this sample were about a million distinct CDR3 sequences; about 29% of them appeared once. The ten largest account for about 28% of the sample.

Sample: PBMCs, mostly from graft donor cells, taken 360 days after TCRalphabeta/CD19-depleted stem cell transplant. The receptors come from a boy under two years old who had a stem cell transplant for SCID, so the T cells may come from the graft donor.

This chain joins TRBV12-3 or TRBV12-4 and TRBJ1-2; the D is unclear. Trimming left V 3 bases short and J 6 bases short, with 14 bases between. CDR3 length: 14 residues. CDR3 region: CASSFSGEKDGYTF. The CDR3 bases are TGTGCCAGCAGTTTTTCGGGAGAAAAGGATGGCTACACCTTC.

J is TRBJ2-1 and V is TRBV12-3 or TRBV12-4, with D possibly being TRBD1 (6 bases). This CDR3 is built from 13 residues. Trimming took off 6 bases at V and 1 base at J, with 7 bases between the two ends. The CDR3 here is CASRDRSYNEQFF. CDR3 coding DNA: TGTGCCAGCAGAGACAGGTCCTACAATGAGCAGTTCTTC.

The rearrangement links TRBV11-2 to TRBJ1-1; tentatively, D is TRBD1 (5 bases). Germline V CDR1 and CDR2: SGHAT, FQNNGV. V shed 5 bases and J shed 7 bases, with 14 bases lying between them. This CDR3 contains 13 residues. CDR3 sequence: CASSLDILGEAFF. As DNA, the CDR3 is TGTGCCAGCAGCCTGGACATTTTGGGTGAAGCTTTCTTT.

The rearrangement links TRBV6-2 or TRBV6-3 to TRBJ2-7; D might be TRBD2 (5 bases). V lost 4 bases and J 4 bases, leaving 17 bases between the germline ends. This CDR3 has 15 amino acids. The germline V gene has CDR1 MNHEY and CDR2 SVGEGT. The CDR3 spells CASSSWAGIYYEQYF. For the CDR3, the DNA is TGTGCCAGCAGTTCGTGGGCCGGGATCTATTACGAGCAGTACTTC.

This clonotype was counted a single time. The J gene is TRBJ2-2, the V gene TRBV4-1, with 8 bases lining up with TRBD2. Unmatched junction bases numbered 10, after V lost 1 base and J lost 3 bases. The CDR3 contains 18 residues. Germline V gives CDR1 MGHRA, CDR2 YSYEKL. In nucleotides, the CDR3 is TGCGCCAGCAGCCAAGGTCAAGAGCGGGGGACCCACACCGGGGAGCTGTTTTTT. Translating it yields CASSQGQERGTHTGELFF.

This chain links TRBV20-1 with TRBJ2-2; TRBD2 agrees at 7 bases. This CDR3 region has 17 residues. Germline loops: CDR1 DFQATT, CDR2 SNEGSKA (reference sequence). J was trimmed by 1 base and V by 2 bases; bases with no gene match: 10. The CDR3 nucleotides read TGCAGTGCTAGACCGGTCAGATCGGGGGGGAACACCGGGGAGCTGTTTTTT. Its translation: CSARPVRSGGNTGELFF.

This clonotype was counted only a few times. The chain employs TRBV7-7 and TRBJ2-5; 7 nucleotides match TRBD1. Germline trimming cut 3 bases from V and 1 base from J; bases unmatched to any gene: 5. Germline assignment: CDR1 SSHAT and CDR2 FNYEAQ (reference sequence). There are 15 residues in the CDR3. The CDR3: CASSFTGQPQETQYF. As DNA, the CDR3 is TGTGCCAGCAGCTTTACGGGACAGCCCCAAGAGACCCAGTACTTC.

This clonotype was picked up a small number of times. CDR3 amino acids: CASSFKLGSVYQETQYF. DNA for the CDR3: TGTGCCAGCAGCTTTAAACTAGGTTCGGTATACCAAGAGACCCAGTACTTC. The chain joins TRBV7-2 to TRBJ2-5; TRBD2 might be the D (5 bases). This CDR3 has 17 amino acids. The V and J ends lost 3 bases and 0 bases respectively, with 17 bases between them. Germline assignment: CDR1 SGHTA and CDR2 FQGNSA.

The chain uses TRBV11-1 and TRBJ2-3, with TRBD2 matching 10 bases. The V and J ends lost 3 bases and 0 bases, in that order; junction bases with no gene match: 9. Germline V gene lookup returns CDR1 SGHAT and CDR2 FQDESV (reference sequence). The CDR3 runs to 18 residues. The CDR3 DNA sequence: TGTGCCAGCAGCTTGGAACCACTAGCGGGGTCTAGCACAGATACGCAGTATTTT. Its translation is CASSLEPLAGSSTDTQYF.

The chain carries TRBV20-1 and TRBJ2-2; 9 bases match TRBD1. Germline V gene data show CDR1 as DFQATT and CDR2 as SNEGSKA (reference sequence). The V segment lost 6 bases and the J segment 7 bases; nucleotides outside the gene matches: 9. This CDR3 is built from 14 residues. CDR3 nucleotide sequence: TGCAGTGCCGTACGGACAGGGGAGGGCGGGGAGCTGTTTTTT. Translating it yields CSAVRTGEGGELFF.

The V gene is TRBV7-2, the J gene TRBJ2-7; D may be TRBD2 (5 bases). Trimming pared 2 bases from V and 0 bases from J, leaving 11 bases between. Germline values: CDR1 SGHTA, CDR2 FQGNSA. The CDR3 consists of 15 residues. This chain's CDR3 is CASSLIPGISYEQYF. CDR3 DNA sequence: TGTGCCAGCAGCTTAATACCGGGGATCTCCTACGAGCAGTACTTC. Full variable domain (rest looked up from reference TRBV7-2 and TRBJ2-7): GAGVSQSPSNKVTEKGKDVELRCDPISGHTALYWYRQSLGQGLEFLIYFQGNSAPDKSGLPSDRFSAERTGGSVSTLTIQRTQQEDSAVYLCASSLIPGISYEQYFGPGTRLTVT.

The gene calls are TRBV6-1 and TRBJ2-6; a possible D gene is TRBD2 (6 bases). Between the trimmed V and J ends, which lost 6 bases and 0 bases, there was a span of 15 bases. This CDR3 has 17 amino acids. In germline, CDR1 is MNHNS, CDR2 SASEGT. The CDR3 DNA reads TGTGCCAGCAGACCGGAGGCGGGGATCTCTGGGGCCAACGTCCTGACTTTC. Encoded protein: CASRPEAGISGANVLTF.

This clonotype has just a few counts. The chain uses TRBV20-1 and TRBJ2-1; 9 nucleotides match TRBD2. V lost 3 bases and J lost 8; bases outside the gene matches: 8. The CDR3 loop spans 14 amino acids. Germline-derived CDR1 and CDR2 are DFQATT and SNEGSKA (reference sequence). The CDR3 region is CSASSRGGLDEQFF. DNA for the CDR3: TGCAGTGCTAGTTCGCGGGGGGGCCTCGATGAGCAGTTCTTC.

This clonotype was picked up a small number of times. The V and J genes are TRBV4-3 and TRBJ1-2; tentative D call: TRBD1 (5 bases). CDR1 is LGHNA, CDR2 YSLEER, per germline. The V and J ends lost 1 base and 8 bases respectively, with 17 bases between them. The CDR3 consists of 15 residues. CDR3 DNA sequence: TGCGCCAGCAGCCAAGCGTCGCAGGGCATATGGGGCTACACCTTC. Translating gives CASSQASQGIWGYTF.

The J gene is TRBJ2-5, the V gene TRBV13; 8 bases line up with TRBD2. The germline V gene encodes CDR1 PRHDT and CDR2 FYEKMQ (reference sequence). V dropped 5 bases and J dropped 2; count of bases not matched to a gene: 7. The CDR3 is 15 amino acids. The CDR3 DNA follows: TGTGCCAGCAGCGCGGGGGGACGGAAGCAAGAGACCCAGTACTTC. Translating gives CASSAGGRKQETQYF.

Only a few counts were recorded for this clonotype. The V gene is TRBV7-9, the J gene TRBJ2-6; 7 bases map to TRBD2. The V and J ends lost 5 bases and 3 bases, in that order; junction bases with no gene match: 7. CDR1 and CDR2 from the germline V gene are SEHNR and FQNEAQ (reference sequence). The CDR3 length is 16 residues. CDR3 DNA: TGTGCCAGCAGCGACCGGGAGGTGCGTGGGGCCAACGTCCTGACTTTC. Residues: CASSDREVRGANVLTF.

In this sample, this clonotype turned up a few times. The V and J genes are TRBV5-1 and TRBJ2-3; the D gene is possibly TRBD1 (6 bases). V was clipped by 4 bases and J by 2 bases, with 14 bases between them. The CDR3 loop spans 15 amino acids. Germline CDR1 is SGHRS and CDR2 is YFSETQ. CDR3 DNA sequence: TGCGCCAGCAGCCCTACTACAGGGCTCACAGATACGCAGTATTTT. Protein product: CASSPTTGLTDTQYF.

V usage is TRBV21-1 and J usage is TRBJ2-2; the D call TRBD2 from the table was never checked on the DNA. TRBV21-1 is labeled a pseudogene. This CDR3 contains 14 residues. CDR3 residues: CAPRAGPYTGELFF. CDR3 nucleotide sequence: TGTGCCCCCCGAGCAGGGCCTTACACCGGGGAGCTGTTTTTT.